A selection of T cell receptor beta chains follows, all from one sample in a study of cytomegalovirus exposure and HLA in healthy donors. Some clones are missing from TCRdb's copy, which holds only in-frame ones; the method was immunoSEQ multiplex PCR. Of around 200,000 clones listed, around three quarters are singletons. Specimen: PBMCs. These receptors were taken from a man aged 40-50 years in good health and CMV-seronegative. The CDR3 runs from the conserved cysteine through the conserved F or W. A D gene is named only where the DNA matches it firmly. Not all rows give a size; the values are once, few, many and, for expanded clones, a class.

clone size,V gene,CDR3 length,J gene,D gene,CDR3 DNA,CDR3 protein
-,TRBV30,14,TRBJ2-1,TRBD2,TGTGCCTGGAGTGTAGTAGCGGGAGGAAATGAGCAGTTCTTC,CAWSVVAGGNEQFF
few,TRBV14,14,TRBJ2-7,TRBD1,TGTGCCAGCAGCATCAGGACAGGGGGCTACGAGCAGTACTTC,CASSIRTGGYEQYF
-,TRBV19,16,TRBJ1-5,-,TGTGCCAGTAGTATAGGGGGCGGGGGATACAATCAGCCCCAGCATTTT,CASSIGGGGYNQPQHF
-,TRBV2,13,TRBJ2-1,-,TGTGCCTCCGGGCGGGAACCCTACAATGAGCAGTTCTTC,CASGREPYNEQFF
once,TRBV21-1,15,TRBJ1-1,-,TGTGCCAGCATCGACGGACAGGGGATGGACACTGAAGCTTTCTTT,CASIDGQGMDTEAFF
once,TRBV28,14,TRBJ2-7,TRBD2,TGTGCCAGCAGTTTAGCGGGAGACGTATACGAGCAGTACTTC,CASSLAGDVYEQYF
-,TRBV5-6,14,TRBJ2-1,-,TGTGCCAGCAGCTTCCAGGGTGGCTACAATGAGCAGTTCTTC,CASSFQGGYNEQFF
-,TRBV6-1,13,TRBJ2-1,TRBD1,TGTGCCGCCGGGACAGGGCCCTACAATGAGCAGTTCTTC,CAAGTGPYNEQFF
-,TRBV28,14,TRBJ2-7,TRBD1,TGTGCCAGCAGTCAACCGGGACAGGGGGCGGGCCAGTACTTC,CASSQPGQGAGQYF
-,TRBV9,15,TRBJ2-5,TRBD2,TGTGCCAGCAGCCCCGGGACTAGCGGAGAAGAGACCCAGTACTTC,CASSPGTSGEETQYF
-,TRBV7-3,17,TRBJ2-7,TRBD2,TGTGCCAGCAGCTTAAATACCCCGGGGCTAGCGGGAGCCGAGCAGTACTTC,CASSLNTPGLAGAEQYF
-,TRBV6-1,15,TRBJ2-5,-,TGTGCCAGCAGTGAAGATAGGGGAACCAAAGAGACCCAGTACTTC,CASSEDRGTKETQYF
-,TRBV9,19,TRBJ2-4,TRBD1,TGTGCCAGCAGCGCATCCGGGACAGGGTTTGACCTAGCCAAAAACATTCAGTACTTC,CASSASGTGFDLAKNIQYF
-,TRBV28,15,TRBJ2-1,-,TGTGCCAGCAGCTCAGGGGGGATGTCCTACAATGAGCAGTTCTTC,CASSSGGMSYNEQFF
-,TRBV4-3,15,TRBJ1-2,TRBD1,TGCGCCAGCAGCCAGGATTCAGGGGGCGGCTATGGCTACACCTTC,CASSQDSGGGYGYTF
-,TRBV7-9,14,TRBJ1-5,-,TGTGCCAGCAGCTCCTCGGGAGGGGATCAGCCCCAGCATTTT,CASSSSGGDQPQHF
-,TRBV11-2,17,TRBJ1-5,TRBD1,TGTGCCAGCAGCTTAGGGCATCGGACAGGAGTCAACCAGCCCCAGCATTTT,CASSLGHRTGVNQPQHF
-,TRBV5-1,14,TRBJ2-1,-,TGCGCCAGCAGCACAACACCCGTGTCGTATGAGCAGTTCTTC,CASSTTPVSYEQFF
-,TRBV7-2,15,TRBJ2-5,-,TGTGCCAGCAGCCCTGAGGAACTCCTTAGTGAGACCCAGTACTTC,CASSPEELLSETQYF
-,TRBV7-2,15,TRBJ1-1,TRBD1,TGTGCCAGCAGCCCGGGGACAGGGATGAACACTGAAGCTTTCTTT,CASSPGTGMNTEAFF
-,TRBV5-8,16,TRBJ2-1,TRBD2,TGTGCCAGCAGCTTGGCCGGGGGGAGCTCCTACAATGAGCAGTTCTTC,CASSLAGGSSYNEQFF
-,TRBV28,17,TRBJ2-3,TRBD1,TGTGCCAGCAGTTCCCCGGACAGGGGACTATCCACAGATACGCAGTATTTT,CASSSPDRGLSTDTQYF
-,TRBV7-3,15,TRBJ2-5,TRBD2,TGTGCCAGCAGCCCCGGACTAGCGGGCTGGACTACCCAGTACTTC,CASSPGLAGWTTQYF
-,TRBV7-2,14,TRBJ2-7,TRBD2,TGTGCCAGCAGCTTACGGGGGGAGGGCTACGAGCAGTACTTC,CASSLRGEGYEQYF
-,TRBV27,13,TRBJ1-2,-,TGTGCCAGCAGTTTTGGGCCTTACTATGGCTACACCTTC,CASSFGPYYGYTF
once,TRBV9,15,TRBJ2-4,-,TGTGCCAGCAGCGCGGGGGAGCTGTTTACCGGCATTCAGTACTTC,CASSAGELFTGIQYF
-,TRBV19,13,TRBJ1-5,-,TGTGCCAGTAGTATAGGCGGCAATCAGCCCCAGCATTTT,CASSIGGNQPQHF
-,TRBV6-5,13,TRBJ1-1,-,TGTGCCAGCAGTCCCGACAGGCGCACTGAAGCTTTCTTT,CASSPDRRTEAFF
-,TRBV29-1,15,TRBJ2-5,-,TGCAGCGTTGAATCGACCGGGGGTAGGCGGGAGACCCAGTACTTC,CSVESTGGRRETQYF
-,TRBV5-6,14,TRBJ1-3,-,TGTGCCAGCACCGGGGGGGGCTCTGGAAACACCATATATTTT,CASTGGGSGNTIYF
-,TRBV6-6,12,TRBJ2-2,-,TGTGCCAGCAGGAGTAACACCGGGGAGCTGTTTTTT,CASRSNTGELFF
once,TRBV2,14,TRBJ1-2,-,TGTGCCAGCAGTGAAGTTACAGGGAGGGACGGCTACACCTTC,CASSEVTGRDGYTF
-,TRBV7-6,17,TRBJ2-1,TRBD1,TGTGCCAGCAGCTTAAAGAGTCAGGGGGCCCCCTACAATGAGCAGTTCTTC,CASSLKSQGAPYNEQFF
-,TRBV9,15,TRBJ1-1,TRBD1,TGTGCCAGCAGCCCCCACAGGGGGCTGAACACTGAAGCTTTCTTT,CASSPHRGLNTEAFF
-,TRBV6-6,15,TRBJ2-5,TRBD1,TGTGCCAGCAGACCGGGACAGGGGATCGCGGAGACCCAGTACTTC,CASRPGQGIAETQYF
-,TRBV21-1,17,TRBJ2-3,-,TGTGCCAGCAGCAAAGCGCCGGGGGAGGGATTTACAGATACGCAGTATTTT,CASSKAPGEGFTDTQYF
-,TRBV15,13,TRBJ1-4,TRBD1,TGTGCCACCAGACCAGGGGGCGATGAAAAACTGTTTTTT,CATRPGGDEKLFF
-,TRBV5-4,14,TRBJ1-4,-,TGTGCCAGCAGCCTTAGATCGGCTAATGAAAAACTGTTTTTT,CASSLRSANEKLFF
few,TRBV7-2,15,TRBJ2-5,TRBD2,TGTGCCAGCAGCTCGAGGACTAGCGGACAAGAGACCCAGTACTTC,CASSSRTSGQETQYF
-,TRBV6-5,13,TRBJ1-1,-,TGTGCCAGCAGTTACAGGGGGAGCGCTGAAGCTTTCTTT,CASSYRGSAEAFF
-,TRBV6-4,15,TRBJ1-1,-,TGTGCCAGCAGATCAGGGCAAGAGATGAACACTGAAGCTTTCTTT,CASRSGQEMNTEAFF
-,TRBV21-1,17,TRBJ1-3,-,TGTGCCAGCGCAACTACCATTGACCGAACCTCTGGAAACACCATATATTTT,CASATTIDRTSGNTIYF
-,TRBV5-6,16,TRBJ2-7,TRBD1,TGTGCCAGCAGCTTGGGTGGCAGGGGGTTCTCCTACGAGCAGTACTTC,CASSLGGRGFSYEQYF
-,TRBV9,14,TRBJ2-5,-,TGTGCCAGCAACCGGGCGGTGGGGGGTGAGACCCAGTACTTC,CASNRAVGGETQYF
-,TRBV27,14,TRBJ2-7,-,TGTGCCAGCAGTTTCAGCGGTTCTTCCTACGAGCAGTACTTC,CASSFSGSSYEQYF